This T cell receptor beta chain stems from a study of human CD8 memory T cell subsets. Study conclusions and caveats: There was only minimal overlap between the repertoires of stem-like memory and precursor exhausted T cells. Measured by normalized Shannon-Wiener diversity, stem-like memory and precursor exhausted T cells were similarly high in diversity, which was not the case for effector memory cells.

The V gene's germline CDR1 is LNHNV and CDR2 YYDKDF (reference sequence). The CDR3 spans 15 residues. CD8+ T cells were isolated by negative magnetic selection. Duplicate vials holding 150,000 sorted CD8+ T cells per subset yielded the RNA. Of note for this clonotype: Its antigen is unknown.

Preparation of the TCR beta libraries relied on UMI-labeled 5' RACE. No DNA is given; TCRdb re-called the 5' RACE reads and lists each CDR3 protein once. The sample shows under 6,500 distinct CDR3 sequences, and about 40% sits with its ten largest clones. The chain is built from TRBV15 and TRBJ2-5; checking the TCRdb D call of TRBD2 is not possible without DNA. Sequencing was carried out using CD8+ effector memory T cells (TEM) sorted from PBMCs. The subset denotes: effector memory CD8 T cells, CCR7- CD45RO+ CD95+. The origin of this receptor is a human donor in good health. The CDR3 here is CATSPSREGGETQYF.